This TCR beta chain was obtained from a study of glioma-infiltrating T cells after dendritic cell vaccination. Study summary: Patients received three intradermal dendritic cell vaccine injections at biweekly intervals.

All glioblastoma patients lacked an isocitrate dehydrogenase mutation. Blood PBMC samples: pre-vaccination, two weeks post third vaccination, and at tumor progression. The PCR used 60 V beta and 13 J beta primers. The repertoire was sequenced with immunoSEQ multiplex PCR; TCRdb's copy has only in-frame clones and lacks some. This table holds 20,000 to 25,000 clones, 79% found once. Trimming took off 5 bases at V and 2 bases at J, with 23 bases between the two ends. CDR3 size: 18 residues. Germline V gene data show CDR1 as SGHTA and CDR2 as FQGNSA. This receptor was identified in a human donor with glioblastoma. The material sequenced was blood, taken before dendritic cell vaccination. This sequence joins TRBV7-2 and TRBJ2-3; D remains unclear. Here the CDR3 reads CASSKRATTPTPTDTQYF. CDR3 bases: TGTGCCAGCAGCAAGAGAGCCACAACGCCGACACCCACAGATACGCAGTATTTT.